The present TCR beta chain was sequenced within a study of blood T cell repertoires in COVID-19. Overall study: Donors in the United States, Italy and Spain gave samples during acute or convalescent COVID-19. T cells, B-cell-depleted T cells, or PBMCs provided the cDNA or gDNA that served as material.

The CDR3 has 18 amino acids. Germline CDR1 LGHDT, CDR2 YNNKEL (reference sequence). The ends lost 1 base at V and 0 bases at J; junction bases unmatched: 12. Using immunoSEQ multiplex PCR, the repertoire was profiled, and TCRdb retains in-frame clones only, with some absent. The repertoire holds 140,000 or so clones, with around 81% as singletons. This receptor was identified in a human donor in a cohort sampled during active COVID-19. V is TRBV3-1 (or the pseudogene TRBV3-2) and J is TRBJ2-7; 7 nucleotides match TRBD1. Sequencing was done on a sample of peripheral blood. CDR3 region: CASSQGGLRTGSSYEQYF. CDR3 bases: TGTGCCAGCAGCCAAGGGGGCCTACGGACAGGAAGCTCCTACGAGCAGTACTTC.